The 24 T cell receptor beta chains presented below share a single source sample, sequenced in a study of CD8+CD57+ T cells in acquired aplastic anemia. The use of genomic DNA as template underpinned the TCR beta VDJ and CDR3 profiling. TCRdb recomputed calls from the reads with MiXCR, one row per CDR3 protein. The data hold some 170,000 distinct CDR3 sequences, with 40% to 50% observed a single time. The sequenced patients had an expansion of CD8+CD57+ cells seen by flow cytometry. The sequenced sample was sorted CD4+, CD8+, or CD8+CD57+ T cells (not recorded which) from PBMCs. These receptors came from a human donor with aplastic anemia.

This clonotype was recorded at least ten times. V is TRBV10-3 and J is TRBJ1-1; tentative D call: TRBD1 (6 bases). The CDR3 sequence is 18 residues long. Trimming left V 3 bases short and J 4 bases short, with 24 bases between. The germline V gene has CDR1 ENHRY and CDR2 SYGVKD. CDR3 sequence: CAISEPFGGRGGSTEAFF. CDR3 DNA sequence: TGTGCCATCAGTGAACCTTTTGGGGGGCGGGGGGGGTCCACTGAAGCTTTCTTT.

This clonotype was seen ten or more times. The V call is TRBV20-1, the J call TRBJ2-3; 13 bases fit TRBD2. This CDR3 has 18 amino acids. J lost 2 bases, V lost 4 bases, and 12 bases had no gene match. Germline V lookup: CDR1 DFQATT, CDR2 SNEGSKA (reference sequence). CDR3 DNA: TGCAGTGCTACAGGACTAGCGGGGGCCCCCCTCCCCACAGATACGCAGTATTTT. It codes for CSATGLAGAPLPTDTQYF.

This chain links TRBV29-1 with TRBJ1-1; D gene uncertain. V lost 2 bases and J lost 2, with 15 bases in between. This CDR3 spans 15 amino acids. Germline V gives CDR1 SQVTM, CDR2 ANQGSEA. This CDR3 is CSVESEDLINTEAFF. The CDR3 DNA reads as TGCAGCGTTGAATCTGAGGACCTAATTAACACTGAAGCTTTCTTT.

This chain connects TRBV7-2 to TRBJ2-7, with D possibly TRBD1 on 6 matching bases. The CDR3 sequence is 13 residues long. V was trimmed by 6 bases and J by 5 bases, leaving 14 bases between them. Germline CDR1 reads SGHTA; CDR2 reads FQGNSA. The CDR3 loop reads CASSSGEWDEQYF. The DNA for the CDR3 is TGTGCCAGCAGTTCAGGGGAGTGGGACGAGCAGTACTTC.

CDR3 residues: CASSQRSTEAFF. Written as DNA, the CDR3 is TGTGCCAGCAGCCAACGGAGCACTGAAGCTTTCTTT. The chain combines TRBV7-9 with TRBJ1-1; D is ambiguous. Trimming shortened V by 5 bases and J by 4 bases, and 8 bases separated the two germline ends. The CDR3 covers 12 residues. Germline CDR1 and CDR2: SEHNR and FQNEAQ (reference sequence).

This clonotype was counted at least ten times. This sequence joins TRBV4-2 and TRBJ1-2, with unresolved D. Germline CDR1 LGHNA, CDR2 YNFKEQ. The length of the CDR3 is 14 residues. V was cut by 0 bases and J by 8 bases, with 13 bases left in between. CDR3 sequence reads: CASSQDRVVRGYTF. The CDR3 DNA is TGTGCCAGCAGCCAAGATCGGGTGGTCCGCGGCTACACCTTC.

The chain joins TRBV29-1 to TRBJ1-2; 8 positions match TRBD1. Trimming at V came to 8 bases and at J to 4 bases, leaving 6 bases not matched to a gene. CDR1 and CDR2 from the germline V gene are SQVTM and ANQGSEA. The CDR3 runs 12 residues. The CDR3 here is CSIGTGFYGYTF. For the CDR3, the DNA is TGCAGCATAGGGACAGGCTTCTATGGCTACACCTTC.

Of note for this clonotype: A much larger clone lies one base from this, so it may be a read error. The V call is TRBV11-3, the J call TRBJ2-3, with TRBD2 identical over 7 bases. Germline V gene sequence: CDR1 SGHNT, CDR2 YENEEA. The trim removed 4 bases at V and 8 bases at J, leaving 9 bases unmatched. The CDR3 length is 14 residues. The CDR3 is CASSSQRGARTQYF. DNA of the CDR3: TGTGCCAGCAGCTCTCAGCGGGGAGCACGTACGCAGTATTTT.

The rearrangement joins TRBV20-1 to TRBJ1-2, with 7 bases matching TRBD1. CDR3 length equals 13 residues. V lost 4 bases and J lost 0; bases outside the gene matches: 2. Germline-derived CDR1 and CDR2 are DFQATT and SNEGSKA (reference sequence). As DNA, the CDR3 is TGCAGTGCTATCGACAGGGCTAACTATGGCTACACCTTC. It codes for CSAIDRANYGYTF.

This clonotype was found once. The chain recombines TRBV11-1 with TRBJ1-1, with 8 bases fitting TRBD1. This CDR3 spans 16 amino acids. J was trimmed by 4 bases and V by 2 bases; bases with no gene match: 9. Germline V lookup: CDR1 SGHAT, CDR2 FQDESV (reference sequence). The CDR3 spells CASSLPQGARGTEAFF. CDR3 DNA: TGTGCCAGCAGCTTACCCCAGGGGGCGCGGGGCACTGAAGCTTTCTTT.

This clonotype was detected only once. The conserved phenylalanine or tryptophan is not found at the CDR3 terminus, so this likely reflects a read error. The V and J genes are TRBV15 and TRBJ2-6, with no clear D. V lost 0 bases and J 2 bases, leaving 5 bases between the germline ends. The germline V gene has CDR1 LNHNV and CDR2 YYDKDF (reference sequence). CDR3 length: 15 residues. CDR3 nucleotide sequence: TGTGCCACCAGCAGAGACAGGCCTGGGGCCAACGTCCTGACTTCC. Residues: CATSRDRPGANVLTS.

This sequence joins TRBV5-4 and TRBJ2-1; 8 nucleotides line up with TRBD2. The CDR3 is 16 amino acids. The trim removed 4 bases at V and 7 bases at J, leaving 13 bases unmatched. Per the germline V gene, CDR1 is SGHNT and CDR2 is YYREEE (reference sequence). The CDR3 region has the DNA TGTGCCAGCAGCCCCTTCGGGCGGGGGGCGGGGAATGAGCAGTTCTTC. This sequence encodes CASSPFGRGAGNEQFF.

This clonotype showed up many times. This rearrangement joins TRBV3-1 to TRBJ1-6; D might be TRBD1 (6 bases). Germline CDR1 LGHDT, CDR2 YNNKEL (reference sequence). Trimming pared 4 bases from V and 10 bases from J, leaving 14 bases between. The CDR3 consists of 14 residues. For the CDR3, the DNA is TGTGCCAGCAGCCCAGAGGGGGGTTGGTCACCCCTCCACTTT. Protein product: CASSPEGGWSPLHF. The whole variable domain, filled in from reference TRBV3-1 and TRBJ1-6, reads DTAVSQTPKYLVTQMGNDKSIKCEQNLGHDTMYWYKQDSKKFLKIMFSYNNKELIINETVPNRFSPKSPDKAHLNLHINSLELGDSAVYFCASSPEGGWSPLHFGNGTRLTVT.

There are many counts of this clonotype. This chain uses TRBV5-1 with TRBJ2-1; D might be TRBD2 (7 bases). Germline V CDR1 and CDR2: SGHRS, YFSETQ. CDR3 length equals 16 residues. Between the trimmed V and J ends, which lost 1 base and 4 bases, there was a span of 15 bases. The CDR3 region has the DNA TGCGCCAGCAGCTTGACGGGGGCGGGGGCTTACAATGAGCAGTTCTTC. Translation: CASSLTGAGAYNEQFF.

This clonotype was seen once. J is TRBJ2-7 and V is TRBV24-1; a weak D match, TRBD2 (6 bases). CDR1 is KGHDR, CDR2 SFDVKD, per germline. The CDR3 totals 15 residues. The V gene lost 3 bases and the J gene lost 1 base, with 12 bases spanning the gap. The chain's CDR3 is CATSDPRLGSYEQYF. Here the CDR3 DNA reads TGTGCCACCAGTGATCCCAGACTAGGTTCCTACGAGCAGTACTTC.

This rearrangement joins TRBV19 to TRBJ1-1; TRBD1 matches at 8 bases. V was pared by 5 bases and J by 7 bases, with 9 bases of the junction left unmatched. The CDR3 is 14 residues long. Germline values: CDR1 LNHDA, CDR2 SQIVND (reference sequence). The CDR3 region has the DNA TGTGCCAGTAGTCCAGACAGGGGAGGGGGTGAAGCTTTCTTT. Amino acid sequence: CASSPDRGGGEAFF.

The chain joins TRBV7-9 to TRBJ1-4; 7 bases fit TRBD1. The V gene end was trimmed by 0 bases and the J gene end by 5 bases; junction bases not matched to a gene: 3. Germline CDR1 is SEHNR and CDR2 is FQNEAQ (reference sequence). This CDR3 spans 15 amino acids. The CDR3 protein is CASSLALQGNEKLFF. The CDR3, as DNA: TGTGCCAGCAGCTTAGCGCTACAGGGGAATGAAAAACTGTTTTTT.

This clonotype was counted a single time. V usage is TRBV29-1 and J usage is TRBJ2-3; the match to TRBD1 covers 7 bases. Trimming took 0 bases from V and 3 from J; bases not matched to a gene: 9. CDR3 length: 16 amino acids. The germline V gene encodes CDR1 SQVTM and CDR2 ANQGSEA. CDR3 amino acids: CSVEDLVTGRTDTQYF. The CDR3 nucleotides read TGCAGCGTTGAAGATCTTGTGACAGGGCGGACAGATACGCAGTATTTT.

This clonotype was detected many times. The chain joins TRBV15 to TRBJ2-7, with 9 positions matching TRBD2. With 1 base clipped from V and 2 bases from J, the junction kept 3 bases outside the gene matches. The CDR3 spans 15 residues. CDR1 and CDR2 (germline): LNHNV, YYDKDF (reference sequence). Here the CDR3 DNA reads TGTGCCACCAGCAGAGTAGCGGGGGCCCCCTACGAGCAGTACTTC. Its protein product is CATSRVAGAPYEQYF.

The V and J genes are TRBV10-3 and TRBJ2-7; no reliable D call. The germline V and J ends were trimmed by 3 bases and 6 bases, with 9 bases remaining between them. CDR3 length: 12 amino acids. The V gene's germline CDR1 is ENHRY and CDR2 SYGVKD. CDR3 residues: CAISERGFEQYF. The CDR3 DNA sequence: TGTGCCATCAGTGAACGTGGGTTCGAGCAGTACTTC.

This clonotype has ten or more counts. The V and J genes are TRBV5-1 and TRBJ1-4; TRBD1 aligns across 9 bases. After removal of 0 bases from V and 5 bases from J, the junction contained 2 bases not matched to a gene. Per the germline V gene, CDR1 is SGHRS and CDR2 is YFSETQ. The CDR3 is made up of 15 amino acids. CDR3 in DNA: TGCGCCAGCAGCTTGGGGGACAGGGAAAATGAAAAACTGTTTTTT. Translation gives CASSLGDRENEKLFF.

This clonotype was seen ten or more times. The V and J genes are TRBV20-1 and TRBJ1-6; possible D gene TRBD1, 6 bases. CDR3 length: 15 residues. Germline V gene data show CDR1 as DFQATT and CDR2 as SNEGSKA (reference sequence). Deletions cut 1 base from V and 9 bases from J, with 16 bases between. The CDR3, as DNA: TGCAGTGCTAGAGCGGTCCACACAGGGTTTTCACCCCTCCACTTT. The encoded protein is CSARAVHTGFSPLHF.

The V gene is TRBV2, the J gene TRBJ1-1, with 7 bases aligning to TRBD1. Germline V gene sequence: CDR1 SNHLY, CDR2 FYNNEI. The trim removed 2 bases at V and 5 bases at J, leaving 2 bases unmatched. The CDR3 consists of 13 residues. CDR3 in DNA: TGTGCCAGCAGTGAAAAGGGGGCAACTGAAGCTTTCTTT. Translating gives CASSEKGATEAFF.

On this clonotype: A much larger clone differs from this one at a single base, so this may be a read error. The conserved final phenylalanine or tryptophan is absent from the CDR3, which likely points to a read error. J is TRBJ1-5 and V is TRBV6-5; D is perhaps TRBD1 (5 bases). Trimming left V 3 bases short and J 0 bases short, with 15 bases between. This CDR3 spans 17 amino acids. CDR1 and CDR2 from the germline V gene are MNHEY and SVGAGI. The CDR3: CASSYTGGTYSNQPQHL. CDR3 sequence (DNA): TGTGCCAGCAGTTATACGGGCGGGACCTATAGCAATCAGCCCCAGCATCTT.